This TCR beta chain was documented in a study of blood T cell repertoires in COVID-19. Study context: Donors in the United States, Italy and Spain gave samples during acute or convalescent COVID-19. The cDNA or gDNA used as material had been derived from T cells, B-cell-depleted T cells, or PBMCs.

In this sample, this clone turned up a few times. V was cut by 3 bases and J by 6 bases, with 17 bases left in between. CDR1 and CDR2 (germline): MNHEY, SMNVEV (reference sequence). The CDR3 extends over 16 amino acids. Per the study methods: Nucleated cell counts were estimated from reference gene primer amplification. Repertoires were generated with immunoSEQ multiplex PCR, while TCRdb's copy carries only in-frame clones and drops some. That table is the source of V, J and clone size, and D and trimming were worked out from the DNA. The sample holds 70,000 or so clones, 65% to 90% seen once. The receptor was isolated from a man between 65 and 85 years old with active or convalescent COVID-19. Input material: peripheral blood. The chain is built from TRBV27 and TRBJ2-2, with D possibly matching TRBD2 (6 bases). The CDR3 region is CASSFRTTPSAGELFF. The DNA for the CDR3 is TGTGCCAGCAGTTTTAGGACTACCCCCTCAGCCGGGGAGCTGTTTTTT.